A single sample is the source of the 21 T cell receptor beta chains below, sequenced in a study of OX40 agonist ivuxolimab in advanced cancers. Produced via immunoSEQ multiplex PCR; TCRdb's table is partial and in-frame only. The sample contains about 44,000 clones, roughly 87% of which appear only once. The sample here was CD4+ or CD8+ T cells sorted from blood, taken in a trial of the OX40 agonist ivuxolimab. The receptors stem from an adult with an advanced solid tumor such as melanoma, head and neck, liver or kidney cancer.

J is TRBJ2-1 and V is TRBV9; D remains ambiguous. CDR3 length equals 11 residues. V was shortened by 3 bases and J by 9 bases, with 7 bases between the two germline ends. CDR1 SGDLS and CDR2 YYNGEE come from the germline V gene. CDR3 coding DNA: TGTGCCAGCAGCGGAAGTGGTGAGCAGTTCTTC. The encoded protein is CASSGSGEQFF.

This clone came up once. The J gene is TRBJ2-1, the V gene TRBV10-1; TRBD1 might be the D (5 bases). The germline gives CDR1 WNHNN, CDR2 SYGVQD (reference sequence). The CDR3 loop spans 14 amino acids. The V end was cut by 6 bases, the J end by 7 bases, with 16 bases between. CDR3 sequence reads: CASSPEGVMNEQFF. DNA for the CDR3: TGCGCCAGCAGCCCGGAAGGGGTTATGAATGAGCAGTTCTTC.

V and J are TRBV27 and TRBJ2-7; D not resolved. Germline CDR1 reads MNHEY; CDR2 reads SMNVEV (reference sequence). The V end lost 3 bases, the J end lost 1 base, and 13 bases lay between the germline ends. The CDR3 has 15 amino acids. Here the CDR3 reads CASSFGGSYSYEQYF. Here the CDR3 DNA reads TGTGCCAGCAGTTTCGGTGGTTCCTATTCCTACGAGCAGTACTTC.

The chain couples TRBV11-3 to TRBJ2-2, with 11 bases matching TRBD1. Germline CDR1 reads SGHNT; CDR2 reads YENEEA. CDR3 size: 14 residues. V gave up 5 bases and J gave up 5 bases; unmatched junction bases: 1. In DNA form, the CDR3 reads TGTGCCAGCAGCCGGGACAGGGGGACCGGGGAGCTGTTTTTT. It encodes CASSRDRGTGELFF.

CDR3 region: CASSVGTVTEAFF. The CDR3 nucleotides are TGTGCCAGCAGCGTCGGGACAGTTACTGAAGCTTTCTTT. This chain links TRBV5-4 with TRBJ1-1; 7 nucleotides align to TRBD1. The CDR3 is 13 amino acids. The V gene's germline CDR1 is SGHNT and CDR2 YYREEE (reference sequence). Trimming at V came to 4 bases and at J to 5 bases, leaving 5 bases not matched to a gene.

The CDR3 protein is CASSQGQGAYEQYF. The CDR3 region has the DNA TGCGCCAGCAGCCAGGGACAGGGGGCTTACGAGCAGTACTTC. The genes are TRBV4-1 and TRBJ2-7; 12 bases agree with TRBD1. Unmatched junction bases numbered 1, after V lost 3 bases and J lost 4 bases. Germline V CDR1 and CDR2: MGHRA, YSYEKL. This CDR3 has 14 residues.

This clone was counted a few times. This chain uses TRBV25-1 with TRBJ2-2, with unresolved D. CDR1 and CDR2 from the germline V gene are MGHDK and SYGVNS. The CDR3 extends over 10 amino acids. V was trimmed by 8 bases and J by 4 bases, leaving 2 bases between them. CDR3 DNA: TGTGCCAGCGGCACCGGGGAGCTGTTTTTT. Translation gives CASGTGELFF. The full variable domain, completed using reference TRBV25-1 and TRBJ2-2, is EADIYQTPRYLVIGTGKKITLECSQTMGHDKMYWYQQDPGMELHLIHYSYGVNSTEKGDLSSESTVSRIRTEHFPLTLESARPSHTSQYLCASGTGELFFGEGSRLTVL.

This clone was counted a few times. A clone one base away is much larger, so this may be a read error. Other nucleotide sequences in the sample specify the same CDR3. The chain combines TRBV19 with TRBJ1-5, with 9 bases lining up with TRBD1. The CDR3 contains 14 residues. V lost 3 bases, J lost 5 bases, and 2 bases stayed unmatched. Per the germline V gene, CDR1 is LNHDA and CDR2 is SQIVND (reference sequence). Here the CDR3 DNA reads TGTGCCAGTAGTATCTGGACAGGGGATCAGCCCCAGCATTTT. Protein product: CASSIWTGDQPQHF.

This clone occurred a few times. The chain employs TRBV21-1 and TRBJ2-7; the table names TRBD1, a call not compared with the DNA. TRBV21-1 is a documented pseudogene. This CDR3 is built from 13 residues. CDR3 region: CASILGQGCEQYV. The CDR3 DNA follows: TGTGCCAGCATTTTAGGGCAGGGATGCGAGCAGTACGTC.

The chain carries TRBV27 and TRBJ1-2, with 10 bases that match TRBD1. The CDR3 totals 14 residues. The junction had 6 bases not matched to a gene; V was cut back by 6 bases and J by 5 bases. Germline V gene sequence: CDR1 MNHEY, CDR2 SMNVEV (reference sequence). The CDR3 region has the DNA TGTGCCAGCAGCCCGACAGGGGGCGGTTATGGCTACACCTTC. This codes for CASSPTGGGYGYTF.

This clone appeared once. The chain is built from TRBV4-2 and TRBJ2-7; D gene unclear. V shed 1 base and J shed 3 bases, with 7 bases lying between them. In germline, CDR1 is LGHNA, CDR2 YNFKEQ. The CDR3 is 13 residues long. CDR3 protein: CASSQGRFYEQYF. The CDR3 nucleotides are TGTGCCAGCAGCCAAGGAAGGTTCTACGAGCAGTACTTC.

The V call is TRBV18, the J call TRBJ1-6, with D possibly TRBD1 on 5 matching bases. The CDR3 consists of 14 residues. V lost 5 bases and J 7 bases, leaving 12 bases between the germline ends. The germline V gene encodes CDR1 KGHSH and CDR2 LQKENI. The CDR3 region has the DNA TGTGCCAGCTCAGAGGACATTGACAATTCACCCCTCCACTTT. Protein sequence: CASSEDIDNSPLHF.

The V and J genes are TRBV2 and TRBJ1-1, with 8 bases lining up with TRBD1. V trimming: 5 bases; J trimming: 0 bases; junction bases outside the gene matches: 5. The CDR3 runs to 15 residues. From germline, CDR1 is SNHLY and CDR2 FYNNEI. The CDR3 spells CASSTGQGMNTEAFF. The CDR3 DNA follows: TGTGCCAGCAGTACAGGACAGGGAATGAACACTGAAGCTTTCTTT.

This clone was detected once. The V gene is TRBV9, the J gene TRBJ2-2; weak D call: TRBD2 (5 bases). This CDR3 has 16 amino acids. Per germline, CDR1 SGDLS and CDR2 YYNGEE. Trimming cost V 0 bases and J 0 bases, with 9 bases left between them. CDR3 residues: CASSVGGLPNTGELFF. The CDR3 coding sequence is TGTGCCAGCAGCGTAGGAGGGCTTCCGAACACCGGGGAGCTGTTTTTT.

The chain carries TRBV9 and TRBJ1-1, with D perhaps matching TRBD1 (5 bases). In germline, CDR1 is SGDLS, CDR2 YYNGEE. The CDR3 covers 17 residues. V lost 4 bases and J 1 base, leaving 20 bases between the germline ends. This CDR3 is CASSLTVGGDGNTEAFF. CDR3 nucleotide sequence: TGTGCCAGCAGCCTCACTGTGGGAGGGGACGGGAACACTGAAGCTTTCTTT.

CDR3 sequence: CSAQTGDYQPQHF. The CDR3 bases are TGCAGCGCCCAGACAGGGGATTATCAGCCCCAGCATTTT. The rearrangement links TRBV29-1 to TRBJ1-5; 8 nucleotides agree with TRBD1. The CDR3 covers 13 residues. V trimming: 7 bases; J trimming: 5 bases; junction bases outside the gene matches: 7. Germline V gene sequence: CDR1 SQVTM, CDR2 ANQGSEA. The full variable domain, rest sourced from reference TRBV29-1 and TRBJ1-5, is SAVISQKPSRDICQRGTSLTIQCQVDSQVTMMFWYRQQPGQSLTLIATANQGSEATYESGFVIDKFPISRPNLTFSTLTVSNMSPEDSSIYLCSAQTGDYQPQHFGDGTRLSIL.

The chain recombines TRBV30 with TRBJ2-3, with TRBD1 matching 8 bases. Per germline, CDR1 GTSNPN and CDR2 SVGIG (reference sequence). This CDR3 comprises 15 residues. The V segment lost 1 base and the J segment 1 base; nucleotides outside the gene matches: 4. The CDR3: CAWSALDRGTDTQYF. CDR3 DNA sequence: TGTGCCTGGAGTGCCCTGGACAGGGGCACAGATACGCAGTATTTT. Using reference TRBV30 and TRBJ2-3 for the parts outside the CDR3, the full variable domain is SQTIHQWPATLVQPVGSPLSLECTVEGTSNPNLYWYRQAAGRGLQLLFYSVGIGQISSEVPQNLSASRPQDRQFILSSKKLLLSDSGFYLCAWSALDRGTDTQYFGPGTRLTVL.

CDR3 residues: CASSIPSGQGPFYGYTF. DNA of the CDR3: TGTGCCAGCAGCATCCCTTCGGGACAGGGTCCTTTTTATGGCTACACCTTC. The V gene is TRBV7-9, the J gene TRBJ1-2; 9 bases fit TRBD1. V was pared by 5 bases and J by 5 bases, with 15 bases of the junction left unmatched. Germline loops: CDR1 SEHNR, CDR2 FQNEAQ (reference sequence). The CDR3 is 17 amino acids.

The table lists this clone with a count of one. The V call is TRBV29-1, the J call TRBJ1-1, with D perhaps matching TRBD1 (6 bases). This CDR3 is built from 10 residues. CDR1 SQVTM and CDR2 ANQGSEA come from the germline V gene. V dropped 4 bases and J dropped 8 bases, with 8 bases sitting between them. CDR3 sequence (DNA): TGCAGCGTTGCCGACAGGGAAGCTTTCTTT. It encodes CSVADREAFF.

This sequence joins TRBV30 and TRBJ1-5; the D gene is possibly TRBD1 (6 bases). Germline V gives CDR1 GTSNPN, CDR2 SVGIG (reference sequence). The V end lost 0 bases, the J end lost 5 bases, and 11 bases lay between the germline ends. The CDR3 contains 14 residues. This CDR3 is CAWSVPDRYQPQHF. DNA of the CDR3: TGTGCCTGGAGTGTACCCGACAGGTATCAGCCCCAGCATTTT.

As for this clone: At one end, the junction sequence differs from germline, possibly due to a read error. The CDR3 DNA follows: TGTGCCAGCGGCCAAGGAGGGGCGGCGGAGCCCCAGCATTTT. Protein product: CASGQGGAAEPQHF. V is TRBV14 and J is TRBJ1-5; D perhaps matches TRBD1 (5 bases). The CDR3 covers 14 residues. CDR1 is SGHDN and CDR2 is FVKESK in the germline V gene.